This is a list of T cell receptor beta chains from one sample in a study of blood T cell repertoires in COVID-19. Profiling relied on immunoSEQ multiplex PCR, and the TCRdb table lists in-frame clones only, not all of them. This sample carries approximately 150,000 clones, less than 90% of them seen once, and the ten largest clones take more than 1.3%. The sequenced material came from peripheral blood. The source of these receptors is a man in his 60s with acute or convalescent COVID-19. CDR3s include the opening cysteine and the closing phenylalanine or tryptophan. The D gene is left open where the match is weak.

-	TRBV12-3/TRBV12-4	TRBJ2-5	CASSLARAAPYF	TGTGCCAGCAGTTTAGCGCGGGCCGCGCCCTACTTC
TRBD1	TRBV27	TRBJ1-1	CASSIRQGDSEAFF	TGTGCCAGCAGTATCCGACAGGGGGATTCGGAAGCTTTCTTT
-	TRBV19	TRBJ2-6	CASSMALGGTRSGANVLTF	TGTGCCAGTAGTATGGCTTTGGGCGGGACCCGCTCTGGGGCCAACGTCCTGACTTTC
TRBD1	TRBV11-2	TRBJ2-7	CASSPNLQGVESPSYEQYF	TGTGCCAGCAGCCCAAATTTACAGGGGGTAGAATCCCCCTCCTACGAGCAGTACTTC
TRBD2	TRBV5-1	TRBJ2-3	CASSSSGTPGGDTQYF	TGCGCCAGCAGCTCCTCCGGGACCCCGGGGGGAGATACGCAGTATTTT
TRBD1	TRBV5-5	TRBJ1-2	CASSNHHGQEYGYTF	TGTGCCAGCAGCAATCACCATGGACAGGAGTATGGCTACACCTTC
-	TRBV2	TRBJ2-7	CASSNLASYEQYF	TGTGCCAGCTCCAACCTCGCGAGTTACGAGCAGTACTTC
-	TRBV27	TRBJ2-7	CASSFRGASDLDLHYEQYF	TGTGCCAGCAGTTTCCGGGGGGCGTCCGATCTGGACCTCCACTACGAGCAGTACTTC
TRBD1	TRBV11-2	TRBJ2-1	CASSLGRGLEQFF	TGTGCCAGCAGCTTAGGCAGGGGGCTTGAGCAGTTCTTC
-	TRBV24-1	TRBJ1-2	CATSERGQGNYGYTF	TGTGCCACCAGTGAAAGGGGCCAGGGGAACTATGGCTACACCTTC
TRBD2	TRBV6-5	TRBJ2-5	CASSWGEREKETQYF	TGTGCCAGCAGTTGGGGGGAGCGGGAGAAAGAGACCCAGTACTTC
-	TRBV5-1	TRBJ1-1	CASSLWGQKNTEAFF	TGCGCCAGCAGCTTGTGGGGCCAAAAGAACACTGAAGCTTTCTTT
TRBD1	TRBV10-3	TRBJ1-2	CAISELTGGVVGYTF	TGTGCCATCAGTGAGTTAACAGGGGGAGTCGTTGGCTACACCTTC
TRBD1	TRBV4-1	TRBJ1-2	CASSFGQGYGYTF	TGCGCCAGCAGTTTTGGACAGGGCTATGGCTACACCTTC
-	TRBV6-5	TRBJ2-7	CASRTDRSPYYEQYF	TGTGCCAGCAGGACTGACAGGTCCCCCTACTACGAGCAGTACTTC